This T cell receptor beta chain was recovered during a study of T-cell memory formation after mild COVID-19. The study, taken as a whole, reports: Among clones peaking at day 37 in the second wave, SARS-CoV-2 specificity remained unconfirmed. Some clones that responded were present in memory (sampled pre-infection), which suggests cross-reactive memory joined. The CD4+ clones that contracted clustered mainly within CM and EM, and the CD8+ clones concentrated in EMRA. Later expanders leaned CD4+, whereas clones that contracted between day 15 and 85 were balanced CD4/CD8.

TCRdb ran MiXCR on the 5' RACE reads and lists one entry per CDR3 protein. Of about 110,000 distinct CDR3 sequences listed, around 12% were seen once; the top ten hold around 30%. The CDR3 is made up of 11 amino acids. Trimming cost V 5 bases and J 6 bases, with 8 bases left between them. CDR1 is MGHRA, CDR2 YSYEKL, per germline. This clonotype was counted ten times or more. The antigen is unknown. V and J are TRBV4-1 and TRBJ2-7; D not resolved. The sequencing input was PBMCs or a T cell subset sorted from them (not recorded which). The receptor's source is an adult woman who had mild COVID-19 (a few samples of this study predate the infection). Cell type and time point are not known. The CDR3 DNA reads TGCGCCAGCAGCTTCTTCGGCGAGCAGTACTTC. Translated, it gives CASSFFGEQYF.